The source of this T cell receptor (beta chain) is a study of shared clonotypes between healthy human individuals. Several immunoSEQ plates held equal portions of the genomic DNA taken from each subset. This table comes from immunoSEQ multiplex PCR, and its TCRdb copy is limited to in-frame clones, with some not included. The repertoire holds more than 1.2 million clones, with about 98.5% as singletons. This CDR3 is built from 17 residues. Germline V gene data show CDR1 as SGHNT and CDR2 as YYREEE (reference sequence). The V gene end was trimmed by 0 bases and the J gene end by 2 bases; junction bases not matched to a gene: 6. Worth noting for this clone: What it recognizes is unknown.

General study findings and limits: Some clonotypes were shared by all four sorted-subset donors, while others were not shared. The non-shared ones had lower generation probabilities than the shared ones.

This rearrangement joins TRBV5-4 to TRBJ2-7; 12 positions match TRBD2. Sequenced material: naive CD4+ T cells sorted from blood. Noted subset: CD45RA+ positively selected. The sequence derives from a man aged 25 to 40 in good health. CDR3 sequence reads: CASSLGRTSGKAYEQYF. CDR3 bases: TGTGCCAGCAGCTTGGGGCGGACTAGCGGGAAAGCCTACGAGCAGTACTTC.